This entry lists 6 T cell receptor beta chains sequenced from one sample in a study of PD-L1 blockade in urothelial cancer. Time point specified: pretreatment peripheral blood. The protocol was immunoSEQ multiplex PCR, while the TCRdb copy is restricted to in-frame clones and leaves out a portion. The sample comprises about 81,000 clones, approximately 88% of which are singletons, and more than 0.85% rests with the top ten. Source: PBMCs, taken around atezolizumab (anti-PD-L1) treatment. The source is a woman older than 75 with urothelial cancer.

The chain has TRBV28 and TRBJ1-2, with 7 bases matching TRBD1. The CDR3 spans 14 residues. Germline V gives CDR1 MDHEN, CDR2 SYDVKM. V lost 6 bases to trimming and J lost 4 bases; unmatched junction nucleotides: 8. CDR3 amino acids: CASSLTGFSYGYTF. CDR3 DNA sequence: TGTGCCAGCAGCCTGACAGGGTTTAGCTATGGCTACACCTTC.

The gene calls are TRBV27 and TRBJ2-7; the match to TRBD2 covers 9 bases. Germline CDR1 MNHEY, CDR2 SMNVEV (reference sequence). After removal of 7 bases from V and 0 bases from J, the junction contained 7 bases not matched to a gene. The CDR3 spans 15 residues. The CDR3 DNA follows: TGTGCCAGCACCTTGACTAGCGGTCTCTCCTACGAGCAGTACTTC. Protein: CASTLTSGLSYEQYF.

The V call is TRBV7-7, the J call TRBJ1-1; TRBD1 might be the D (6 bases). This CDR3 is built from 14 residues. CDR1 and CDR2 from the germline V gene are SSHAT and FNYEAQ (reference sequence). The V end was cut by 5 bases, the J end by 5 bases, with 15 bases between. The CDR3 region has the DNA TGTGCCAGCAGCCCTATGACAGGTTGGACTGAAGCTTTCTTT. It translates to CASSPMTGWTEAFF.

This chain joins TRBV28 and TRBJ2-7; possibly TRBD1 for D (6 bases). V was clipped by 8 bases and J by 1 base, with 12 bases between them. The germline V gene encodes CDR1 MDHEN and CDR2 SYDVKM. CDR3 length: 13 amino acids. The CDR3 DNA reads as TGTGCCAGCCGGTCAGGGGCGTCCTACGAGCAGTACTTC. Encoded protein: CASRSGASYEQYF. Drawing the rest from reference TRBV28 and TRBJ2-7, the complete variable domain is DVKVTQSSRYLVKRTGEKVFLECVQDMDHENMFWYRQDPGLGLRLIYFSYDVKMKEKGDIPEGYSVSREKKERFSLILESASTNQTSMYLCASRSGASYEQYFGPGTRLTVT.

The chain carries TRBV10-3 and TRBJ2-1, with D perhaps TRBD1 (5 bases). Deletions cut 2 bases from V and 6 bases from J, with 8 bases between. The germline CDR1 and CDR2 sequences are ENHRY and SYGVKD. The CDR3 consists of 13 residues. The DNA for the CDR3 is TGTGCCATCAGTGAGGGGGCGATCAATGAGCAGTTCTTC. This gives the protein CAISEGAINEQFF.

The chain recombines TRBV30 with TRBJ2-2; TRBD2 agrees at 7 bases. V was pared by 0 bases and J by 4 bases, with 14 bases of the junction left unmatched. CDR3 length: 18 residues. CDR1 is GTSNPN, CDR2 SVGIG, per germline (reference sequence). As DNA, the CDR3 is TGTGCCTGGAGTGTACGAAGGAGTGTGCCGGGAGGCACCGGGGAGCTGTTTTTT. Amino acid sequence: CAWSVRRSVPGGTGELFF.